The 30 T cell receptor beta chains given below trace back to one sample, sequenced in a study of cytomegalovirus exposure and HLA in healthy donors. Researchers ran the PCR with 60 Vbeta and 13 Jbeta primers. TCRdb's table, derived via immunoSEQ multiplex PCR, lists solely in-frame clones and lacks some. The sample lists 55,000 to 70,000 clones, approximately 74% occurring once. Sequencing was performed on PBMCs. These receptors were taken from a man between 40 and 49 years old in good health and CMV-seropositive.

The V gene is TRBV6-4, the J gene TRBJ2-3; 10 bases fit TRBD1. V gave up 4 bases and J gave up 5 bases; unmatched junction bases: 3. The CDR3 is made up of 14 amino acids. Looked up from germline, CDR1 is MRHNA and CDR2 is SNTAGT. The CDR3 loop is CASSVTGGQDTQYF. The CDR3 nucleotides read TGTGCCAGCAGTGTGACAGGGGGCCAAGATACGCAGTATTTT.

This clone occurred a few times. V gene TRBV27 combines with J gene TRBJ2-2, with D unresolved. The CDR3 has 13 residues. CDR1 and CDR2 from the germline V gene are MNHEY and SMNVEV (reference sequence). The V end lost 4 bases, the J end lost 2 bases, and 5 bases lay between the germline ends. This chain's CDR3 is CASSSINTGELFF. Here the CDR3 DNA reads TGTGCCAGCAGTTCAATCAACACCGGGGAGCTGTTTTTT.

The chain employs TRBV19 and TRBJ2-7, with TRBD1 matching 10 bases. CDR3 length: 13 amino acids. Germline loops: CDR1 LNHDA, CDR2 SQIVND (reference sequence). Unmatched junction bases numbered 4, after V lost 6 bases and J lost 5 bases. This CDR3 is CASSPDRGNEQYF. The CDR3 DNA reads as TGTGCCAGTAGCCCGGACAGGGGGAACGAGCAGTACTTC.

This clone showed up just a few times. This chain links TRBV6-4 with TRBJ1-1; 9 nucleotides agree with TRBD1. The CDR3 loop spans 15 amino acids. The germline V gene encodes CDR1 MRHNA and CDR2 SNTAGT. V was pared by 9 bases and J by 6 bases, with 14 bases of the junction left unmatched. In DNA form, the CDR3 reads TGTGCCAGACTTATTTATGGGACAGGGTCGTCTGAAGCTTTCTTT. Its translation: CARLIYGTGSSEAFF.

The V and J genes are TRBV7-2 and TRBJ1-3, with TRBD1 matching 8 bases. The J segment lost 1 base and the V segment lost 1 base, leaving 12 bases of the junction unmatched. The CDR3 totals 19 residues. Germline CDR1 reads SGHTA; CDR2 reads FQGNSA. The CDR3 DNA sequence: TGTGCCAGCAGCTTAGGAGCCCTGACAGGGGCGGTTTCTGGAAACACCATATATTTT. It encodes CASSLGALTGAVSGNTIYF.

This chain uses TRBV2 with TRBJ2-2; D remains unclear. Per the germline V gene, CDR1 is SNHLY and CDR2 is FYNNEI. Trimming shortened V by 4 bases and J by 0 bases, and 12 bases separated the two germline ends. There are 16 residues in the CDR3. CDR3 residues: CASSGNSPTNTGELFF. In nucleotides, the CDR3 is TGTGCCAGCAGTGGGAACAGCCCGACGAACACCGGGGAGCTGTTTTTT.

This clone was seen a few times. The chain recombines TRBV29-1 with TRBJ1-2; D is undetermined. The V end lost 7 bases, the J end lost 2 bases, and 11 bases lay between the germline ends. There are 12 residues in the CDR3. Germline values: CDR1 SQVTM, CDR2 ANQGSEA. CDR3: CSATDANYGYTF. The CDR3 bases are TGCAGCGCTACCGATGCAAACTATGGCTACACCTTC.

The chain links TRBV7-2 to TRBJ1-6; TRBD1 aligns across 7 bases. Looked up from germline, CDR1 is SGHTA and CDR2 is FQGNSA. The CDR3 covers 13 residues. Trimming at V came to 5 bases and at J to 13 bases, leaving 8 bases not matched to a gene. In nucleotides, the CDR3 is TGTGCCAGCAGCCGAACAGGGGATACCCCCCTCCACTTT. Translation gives CASSRTGDTPLHF. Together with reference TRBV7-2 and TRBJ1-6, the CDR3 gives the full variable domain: GAGVSQSPSNKVTEKGKDVELRCDPISGHTALYWYRQSLGQGLEFLIYFQGNSAPDKSGLPSDRFSAERTGGSVSTLTIQRTQQEDSAVYLCASSRTGDTPLHFGNGTRLTVT.

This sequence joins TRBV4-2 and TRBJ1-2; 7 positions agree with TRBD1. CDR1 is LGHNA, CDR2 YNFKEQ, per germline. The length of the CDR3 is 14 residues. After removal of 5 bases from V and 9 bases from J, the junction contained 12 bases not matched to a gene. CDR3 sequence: CASSYPGQLLSYTF. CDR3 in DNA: TGTGCCAGCAGCTACCCGGGACAGCTTTTGAGCTACACCTTC.

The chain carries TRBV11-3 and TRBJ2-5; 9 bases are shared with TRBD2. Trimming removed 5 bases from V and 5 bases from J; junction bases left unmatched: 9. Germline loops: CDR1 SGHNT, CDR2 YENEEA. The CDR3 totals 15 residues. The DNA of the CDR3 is TGTGCCAGCAGCGAGACTAGCGGTTACGGGGAGACCCAGTACTTC. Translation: CASSETSGYGETQYF. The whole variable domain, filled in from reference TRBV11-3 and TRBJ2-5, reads EAGVVQSPRYKIIEKKQPVAFWCNPISGHNTLYWYLQNLGQGPELLIRYENEEAVDDSQLPKDRFSAERLKGVDSTLKIQPAELGDSAVYLCASSETSGYGETQYFGPGTRLLVL.

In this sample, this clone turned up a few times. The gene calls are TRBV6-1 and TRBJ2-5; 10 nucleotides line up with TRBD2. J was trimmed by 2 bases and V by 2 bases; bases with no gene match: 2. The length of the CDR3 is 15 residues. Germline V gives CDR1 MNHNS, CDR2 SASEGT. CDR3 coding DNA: TGTGCCAGCAGTGAACTAGCGGGGGTACAAGAGACCCAGTACTTC. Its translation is CASSELAGVQETQYF.

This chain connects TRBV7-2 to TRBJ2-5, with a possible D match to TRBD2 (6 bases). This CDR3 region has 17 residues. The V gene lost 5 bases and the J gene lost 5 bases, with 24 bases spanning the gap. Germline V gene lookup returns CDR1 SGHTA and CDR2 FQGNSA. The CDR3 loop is CASSRQAESFGGETQYF. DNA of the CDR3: TGTGCCAGCAGCCGGCAAGCGGAGAGCTTTGGGGGGGAGACCCAGTACTTC.

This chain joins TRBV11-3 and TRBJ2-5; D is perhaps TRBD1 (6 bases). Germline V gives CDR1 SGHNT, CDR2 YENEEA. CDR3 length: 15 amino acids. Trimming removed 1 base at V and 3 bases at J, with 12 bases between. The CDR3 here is CASSLGGTPKETQYF. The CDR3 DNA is TGTGCCAGCAGCTTAGGTGGGACACCTAAAGAGACCCAGTACTTC.

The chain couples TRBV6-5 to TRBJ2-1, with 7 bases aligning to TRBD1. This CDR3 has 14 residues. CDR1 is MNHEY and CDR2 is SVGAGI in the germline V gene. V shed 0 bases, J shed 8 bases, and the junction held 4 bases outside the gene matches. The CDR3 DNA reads TGTGCCAGCAGTTACTCGAAGGGGGCATATGAGCAGTTCTTC. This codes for CASSYSKGAYEQFF.

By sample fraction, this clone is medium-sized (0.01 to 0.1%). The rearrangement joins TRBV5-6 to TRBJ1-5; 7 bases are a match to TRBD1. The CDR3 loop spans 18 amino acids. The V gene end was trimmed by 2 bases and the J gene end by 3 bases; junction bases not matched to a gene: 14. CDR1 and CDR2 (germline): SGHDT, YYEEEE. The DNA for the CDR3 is TGTGCCAGCAGCTTTTACAGGGGTCGCGGAGTATTCAATCAGCCCCAGCATTTT. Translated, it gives CASSFYRGRGVFNQPQHF.

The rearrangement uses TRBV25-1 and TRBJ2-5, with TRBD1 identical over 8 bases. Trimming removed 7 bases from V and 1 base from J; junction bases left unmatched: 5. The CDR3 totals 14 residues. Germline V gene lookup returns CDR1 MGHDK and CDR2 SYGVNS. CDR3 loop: CASTGQALQETQYF. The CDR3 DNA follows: TGTGCCAGCACGGGACAGGCCCTCCAAGAGACCCAGTACTTC.

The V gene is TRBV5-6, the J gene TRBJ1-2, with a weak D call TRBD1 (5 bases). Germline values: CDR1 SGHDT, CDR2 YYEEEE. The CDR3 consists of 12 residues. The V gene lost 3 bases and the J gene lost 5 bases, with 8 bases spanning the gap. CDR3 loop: CASSSTVYGYTF. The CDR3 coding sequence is TGTGCCAGCAGCTCGACAGTTTATGGCTACACCTTC.

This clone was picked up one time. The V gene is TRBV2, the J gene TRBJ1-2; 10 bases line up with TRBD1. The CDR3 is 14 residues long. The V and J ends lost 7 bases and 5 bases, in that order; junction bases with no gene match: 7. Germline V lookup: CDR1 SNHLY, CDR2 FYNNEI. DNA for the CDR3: TGTGCCAGCATGACAGGGGGCGGGGGTTATGGCTACACCTTC. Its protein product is CASMTGGGGYGYTF.

CDR3 bases: TGCAGCGGCCGGCTAGCGGGGGTCTATGAGCAGTTCTTC. This gives the protein CSGRLAGVYEQFF. The J gene is TRBJ2-1, the V gene TRBV29-1, with TRBD2 matching 10 bases. This CDR3 contains 13 residues. Unmatched junction bases numbered 8, after V lost 7 bases and J lost 8 bases. Germline CDR1 and CDR2: SQVTM and ANQGSEA.

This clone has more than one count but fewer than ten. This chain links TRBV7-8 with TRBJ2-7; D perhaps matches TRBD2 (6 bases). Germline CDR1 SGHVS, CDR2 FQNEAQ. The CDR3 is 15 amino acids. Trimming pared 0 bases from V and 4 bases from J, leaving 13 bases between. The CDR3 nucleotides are TGTGCCAGCAGCTTAGCCGGGACTTTAAAATACGAGCAGTACTTC. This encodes CASSLAGTLKYEQYF.

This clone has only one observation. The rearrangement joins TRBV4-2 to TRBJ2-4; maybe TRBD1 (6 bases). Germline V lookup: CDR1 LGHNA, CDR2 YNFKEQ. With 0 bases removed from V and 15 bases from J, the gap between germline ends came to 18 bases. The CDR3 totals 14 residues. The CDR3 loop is CASSQDVGQSALYF. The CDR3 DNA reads TGTGCCAGCAGCCAAGATGTTGGACAGTCGGCTCTGTACTTC.

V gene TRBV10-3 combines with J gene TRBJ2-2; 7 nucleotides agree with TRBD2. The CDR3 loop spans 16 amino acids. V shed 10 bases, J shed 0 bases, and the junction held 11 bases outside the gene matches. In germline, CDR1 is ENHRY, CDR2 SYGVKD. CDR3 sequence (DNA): TGTGCCACCGACGCGGCTAGCGGTTCGAACACCGGGGAGCTGTTTTTT. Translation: CATDAASGSNTGELFF.

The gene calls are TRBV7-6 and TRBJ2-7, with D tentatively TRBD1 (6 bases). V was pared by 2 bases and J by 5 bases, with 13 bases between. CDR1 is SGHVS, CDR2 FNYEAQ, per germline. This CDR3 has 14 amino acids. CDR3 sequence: CASSLRGIDHEQYF. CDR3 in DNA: TGTGCCAGCAGCTTAAGGGGGATTGACCACGAGCAGTACTTC.

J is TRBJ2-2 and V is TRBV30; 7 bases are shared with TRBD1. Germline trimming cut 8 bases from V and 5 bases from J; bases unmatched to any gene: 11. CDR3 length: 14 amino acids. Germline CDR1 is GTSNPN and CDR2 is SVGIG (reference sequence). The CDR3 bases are TGTGCCCTCGGCGAGGGGGCTGTGACCGGGGAGCTGTTTTTT. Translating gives CALGEGAVTGELFF.

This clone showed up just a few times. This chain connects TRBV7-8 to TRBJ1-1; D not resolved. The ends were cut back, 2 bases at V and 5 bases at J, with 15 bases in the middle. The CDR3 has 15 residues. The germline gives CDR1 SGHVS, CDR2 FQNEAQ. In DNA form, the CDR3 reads TGTGCCAGCAGCTTATATGCAGACCCGAGGACTGAAGCTTTCTTT. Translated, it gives CASSLYADPRTEAFF.

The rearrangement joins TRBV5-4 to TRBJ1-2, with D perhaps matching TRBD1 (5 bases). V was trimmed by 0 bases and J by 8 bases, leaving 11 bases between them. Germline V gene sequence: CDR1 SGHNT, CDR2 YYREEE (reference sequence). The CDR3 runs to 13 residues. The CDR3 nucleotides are TGTGCCAGCAGCTTGGGGGGGGTCTACGGCTACACCTTC. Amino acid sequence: CASSLGGVYGYTF.

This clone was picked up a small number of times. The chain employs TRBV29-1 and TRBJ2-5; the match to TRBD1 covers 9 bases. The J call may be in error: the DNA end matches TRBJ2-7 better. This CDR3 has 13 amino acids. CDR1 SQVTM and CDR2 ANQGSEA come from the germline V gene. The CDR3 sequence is CSVEPGQGYEQYF. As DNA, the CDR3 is TGCAGCGTTGAGCCGGGACAGGGCTACGAGCAGTACTTC.

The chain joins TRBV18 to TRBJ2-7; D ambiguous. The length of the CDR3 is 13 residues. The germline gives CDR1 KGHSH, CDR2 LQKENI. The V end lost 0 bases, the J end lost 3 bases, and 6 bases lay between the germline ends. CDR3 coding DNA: TGTGCCAGCTCACCACCACCAGGCTACGAGCAGTACTTC. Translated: CASSPPPGYEQYF.

The CDR3 coding sequence is TGTGCCAGCAGCCCCGGACTAGCGGGGGGCGGCACAGATACGCAGTATTTT. Its protein product is CASSPGLAGGGTDTQYF. This chain connects TRBV5-4 to TRBJ2-3; 14 bases fit TRBD2. Trimming at V came to 4 bases and at J to 1 base, leaving 5 bases not matched to a gene. Germline CDR1 is SGHNT and CDR2 is YYREEE (reference sequence). CDR3 length equals 17 residues.

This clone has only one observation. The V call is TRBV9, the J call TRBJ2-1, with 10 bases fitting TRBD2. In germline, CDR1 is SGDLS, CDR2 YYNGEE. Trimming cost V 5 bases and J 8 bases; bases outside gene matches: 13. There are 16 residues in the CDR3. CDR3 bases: TGTGCCAGCAGTCCTCGCCTAGCGGGAGTTTTCTATGAGCAGTTCTTC. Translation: CASSPRLAGVFYEQFF.